One and the same sample provided the 2 T cell receptor beta chains below, sequenced in a study of CD8 T cells in ankylosing spondylitis. One entry per CDR3 protein, called by TCRdb with MiXCR from the 5' RACE reads. The sample includes about 240,000 distinct CDR3 sequences, about 10% of them seen just once. Sequencing input: blood, either unsorted or a sorted T cell fraction (not recorded which). These receptors came from a male donor with ankylosing spondylitis or in good health (not recorded which).

This clonotype came up many times. The chain recombines TRBV5-5 with TRBJ2-5; no clear D gene. V was trimmed by 1 base and J by 5 bases, leaving 15 bases between them. CDR3 size: 15 residues. Looked up from germline, CDR1 is SGHKS and CDR2 is YYEKEE (reference sequence). For the CDR3, the DNA is TGTGCCAGCAGCTTGATCGCCGCCCCGCGGGAGACCCAGTACTTC. Translated: CASSLIAAPRETQYF.

This clonotype was observed many times. The chain uses TRBV5-6 and TRBJ1-1; D is uncertain. Germline V gene lookup returns CDR1 SGHDT and CDR2 YYEEEE. This CDR3 has 15 residues. V dropped 0 bases and J dropped 0 bases, with 9 bases sitting between them. The CDR3 spells CASSLDPSLNTEAFF. The CDR3 nucleotides read TGTGCCAGCAGCTTGGATCCCAGCCTGAACACTGAAGCTTTCTTT. Full variable domain (outside the CDR3, taken from reference TRBV5-6 and TRBJ1-1): DAGVTQSPTHLIKTRGQQVTLRCSPKSGHDTVSWYQQALGQGPQFIFQYYEEEERQRGNFPDRFSGHQFPNYSSELNVNALLLGDSALYLCASSLDPSLNTEAFFGQGTRLTVV.